These T cell receptor beta chains were read from a single sample in a study of cytomegalovirus exposure and HLA in healthy donors. This table comes from immunoSEQ multiplex PCR, and its TCRdb copy is limited to in-frame clones, with some not included. This sample yields some 87,000 clones, of which roughly 84% are seen a single time; 2.7% belongs to the top ten. The sample comprised PBMCs. The receptors were gathered from a man aged 25 to 40 in good health and CMV-seronegative. Both conserved end residues are trimmed from each CDR3. Fields, in order: CDR3 protein, J gene, clone size, V gene. Size is stated for part of the rows, as once, few or many counts, or as a class when the clone is expanded.

CDR3aa: ASSISDFTDTQY
j_gene: TRBJ2-3
abundance: NA
v_gene: TRBV19

CDR3aa: ASSLLQGANEKLF
j_gene: TRBJ1-4
abundance: NA
v_gene: TRBV7-9

CDR3aa: ASSLDAGSYNEQF
j_gene: TRBJ2-1
abundance: few
v_gene: TRBV5-1

CDR3aa: ASRETGAKGDTQY
j_gene: TRBJ2-3
abundance: NA
v_gene: TRBV6-1

CDR3aa: ASRPDRGRTEAF
j_gene: TRBJ1-1
abundance: once
v_gene: TRBV6-5

CDR3aa: ASTVLAGGYNEQF
j_gene: TRBJ2-1
abundance: NA
v_gene: TRBV6-4

CDR3aa: ASSPQGGEKLF
j_gene: TRBJ1-4
abundance: few
v_gene: TRBV7-8

CDR3aa: ASSQEGARSPLH
j_gene: TRBJ1-6
abundance: NA
v_gene: TRBV4-2

CDR3aa: ASSQGIMGTGGRDTQY
j_gene: TRBJ2-3
abundance: few
v_gene: TRBV7-9

CDR3aa: ASSLERQGLMGYT
j_gene: TRBJ1-2
abundance: few
v_gene: TRBV5-4

CDR3aa: ASSSTGGVETQY
j_gene: TRBJ2-5
abundance: NA
v_gene: TRBV5-1

CDR3aa: ASSFESSGNTIY
j_gene: TRBJ1-3
abundance: NA
v_gene: TRBV11-2

CDR3aa: ASQRTVGYT
j_gene: TRBJ1-2
abundance: NA
v_gene: TRBV28

CDR3aa: AWSGDYGYT
j_gene: TRBJ1-2
abundance: NA
v_gene: TRBV30

CDR3aa: SSSSGLASTDTQY
j_gene: TRBJ2-3
abundance: NA
v_gene: TRBV7-9

CDR3aa: ASGQGAEAF
j_gene: TRBJ1-1
abundance: NA
v_gene: TRBV12-5

CDR3aa: ASRMSGTDNQPQH
j_gene: TRBJ1-5
abundance: NA
v_gene: TRBV5-1

CDR3aa: ASSLDRNSNQPQH
j_gene: TRBJ1-5
abundance: NA
v_gene: TRBV28

CDR3aa: SVVGQLNTEAF
j_gene: TRBJ1-1
abundance: NA
v_gene: TRBV29-1

CDR3aa: ASSSGTSGGALYEQY
j_gene: TRBJ2-7
abundance: NA
v_gene: TRBV27

CDR3aa: ASSYGQDIEQF
j_gene: TRBJ2-1
abundance: NA
v_gene: TRBV6-6

CDR3aa: ASSPLVTGEAGELF
j_gene: TRBJ2-2
abundance: NA
v_gene: TRBV18

CDR3aa: ASSLRAGDFNYGYT
j_gene: TRBJ1-2
abundance: NA
v_gene: TRBV7-9

CDR3aa: ASSPQGYGYT
j_gene: TRBJ1-2
abundance: NA
v_gene: TRBV19

CDR3aa: ASSPGGTEAF
j_gene: TRBJ1-1
abundance: NA
v_gene: TRBV5-6

CDR3aa: ASSRQGADTEAF
j_gene: TRBJ1-1
abundance: NA
v_gene: TRBV6-5

CDR3aa: ASSPRGGQSFSDGYT
j_gene: TRBJ1-2
abundance: NA
v_gene: TRBV7-8

CDR3aa: ASSLATGQVNEKLF
j_gene: TRBJ1-4
abundance: NA
v_gene: TRBV5-8

CDR3aa: ASSSRVDYMNTEAF
j_gene: TRBJ1-1
abundance: NA
v_gene: TRBV27

CDR3aa: ASSEQLTGASGNTIY
j_gene: TRBJ1-3
abundance: few
v_gene: TRBV6-1

CDR3aa: ASSHFGSEFNTEAF
j_gene: TRBJ1-1
abundance: NA
v_gene: TRBV4-1

CDR3aa: ASSLVAGSTDTQY
j_gene: TRBJ2-3
abundance: NA
v_gene: TRBV5-1

CDR3aa: ASSYDGQGAYNEQF
j_gene: TRBJ2-1
abundance: NA
v_gene: TRBV6-5

CDR3aa: ASSEYDRESGYT
j_gene: TRBJ1-2
abundance: NA
v_gene: TRBV6-1

CDR3aa: ASSLTGGEEEKLF
j_gene: TRBJ1-4
abundance: NA
v_gene: TRBV5-1

CDR3aa: ASSSTRSEKLF
j_gene: TRBJ1-4
abundance: NA
v_gene: TRBV6-5

CDR3aa: ASSQATDSNQPQH
j_gene: TRBJ1-5
abundance: once
v_gene: TRBV4-2

CDR3aa: SVAGILGEAEQY
j_gene: TRBJ2-7
abundance: NA
v_gene: TRBV29-1

CDR3aa: ASSFGSGQLRGNTIY
j_gene: TRBJ1-3
abundance: NA
v_gene: TRBV7-2

CDR3aa: ASSSRESYEQY
j_gene: TRBJ2-7
abundance: NA
v_gene: TRBV28

CDR3aa: ASSSVEGMGETQY
j_gene: TRBJ2-5
abundance: few
v_gene: TRBV11-3

CDR3aa: ASSLEGGRNEKLF
j_gene: TRBJ1-4
abundance: NA
v_gene: TRBV7-2

CDR3aa: ASSRDRVESGYT
j_gene: TRBJ1-2
abundance: NA
v_gene: TRBV2

CDR3aa: ASSRDREQF
j_gene: TRBJ2-1
abundance: NA
v_gene: TRBV5-8

CDR3aa: AWRAISTGGKDEQY
j_gene: TRBJ2-7
abundance: NA
v_gene: TRBV30

CDR3aa: ASRPREASPLH
j_gene: TRBJ1-6
abundance: NA
v_gene: TRBV14

CDR3aa: ASSPGRGGADTQY
j_gene: TRBJ2-3
abundance: once
v_gene: TRBV4-3

CDR3aa: ASSLELQGGGYT
j_gene: TRBJ1-2
abundance: NA
v_gene: TRBV7-2

CDR3aa: ASSQPGQGTYEQY
j_gene: TRBJ2-7
abundance: NA
v_gene: TRBV4-1

CDR3aa: ATRTGGTEAF
j_gene: TRBJ1-1
abundance: NA
v_gene: TRBV19

CDR3aa: ASSQDPGGYNSPLH
j_gene: TRBJ1-6
abundance: NA
v_gene: TRBV14

CDR3aa: ASSLVPAGNSPLH
j_gene: TRBJ1-6
abundance: NA
v_gene: TRBV5-8

CDR3aa: AISSASGTDTQY
j_gene: TRBJ2-3
abundance: few
v_gene: TRBV6-5

CDR3aa: ASSMRSEAF
j_gene: TRBJ1-1
abundance: NA
v_gene: TRBV19

CDR3aa: ASSPVGVTEAF
j_gene: TRBJ1-1
abundance: NA
v_gene: TRBV19

CDR3aa: ASSIPTGGFAEAF
j_gene: TRBJ1-1
abundance: once
v_gene: TRBV25-1

CDR3aa: ASSQPGQAYGYT
j_gene: TRBJ1-2
abundance: NA
v_gene: TRBV5-1

CDR3aa: ASSLEGQANEKLF
j_gene: TRBJ1-4
abundance: NA
v_gene: TRBV5-1

CDR3aa: ASSLGANTEAF
j_gene: TRBJ1-1
abundance: NA
v_gene: TRBV5-1

CDR3aa: ASSIDINQPQH
j_gene: TRBJ1-5
abundance: NA
v_gene: TRBV19